A selection of T cell receptor beta chains follows, all from one sample in a study of blood T cell repertoires in COVID-19. Libraries were prepared by immunoSEQ multiplex PCR; TCRdb keeps only in-frame clonotypes and omits some of them. Of about 130,000 clones listed, approximately 83% are singletons. The specimen was peripheral blood. The receptor set was obtained from a man aged 80 or over with active or convalescent COVID-19. Each CDR3 is given with its conserved first and last residue. A D gene is named only where the DNA matches it firmly. Size values are once, few and many counts, or a class for expanded clones, and some rows have none.

V: TRBV11-3; size: .; D: .; J: TRBJ2-2; length: 17; CDR3: CASSLYGGTDSTGELFF; DNA: TGTGCCAGCAGCTTATATGGAGGGACTGACTCCACCGGGGAGCTGTTTTTT
V: TRBV12-3/TRBV12-4; size: .; D: .; J: TRBJ2-3; length: 11; CDR3: CASRSSDTQYF; DNA: TGTGCCAGCAGATCCTCAGATACGCAGTATTTT
V: TRBV12-3/TRBV12-4; size: once; D: TRBD2; J: TRBJ2-5; length: 13; CDR3: CASSPGLDETQYF; DNA: TGTGCCAGCAGTCCGGGACTAGATGAGACCCAGTACTTC
V: TRBV9; size: .; D: TRBD2; J: TRBJ2-3; length: 15; CDR3: CASSISGRAEDTQYF; DNA: TGTGCCAGCAGCATTAGCGGGAGGGCCGAAGATACGCAGTATTTT
V: TRBV4-3; size: .; D: .; J: TRBJ1-2; length: 15; CDR3: CASSQDMGQERGYTF; DNA: TGCGCCAGCAGCCAAGATATGGGGCAGGAAAGAGGCTACACCTTC
V: TRBV5-1; size: .; D: TRBD1; J: TRBJ2-7; length: 15; CDR3: CASRSGQGAFYEQYF; DNA: TGCGCCAGCAGGTCCGGACAGGGGGCCTTTTACGAGCAGTACTTC
V: TRBV20-1; size: .; D: TRBD1; J: TRBJ1-4; length: 17; CDR3: CSASSRTGMSTNEKLFF; DNA: TGCAGTGCTAGTTCCCGGACAGGGATGTCAACTAATGAAAAACTGTTTTTT
V: TRBV27; size: once; D: TRBD1; J: TRBJ1-2; length: 16; CDR3: CASSPGTGTGAYGYTF; DNA: TGTGCCAGCAGTCCCGGGACAGGGACTGGAGCCTATGGCTACACCTTC
V: TRBV2; size: .; D: .; J: TRBJ1-3; length: 14; CDR3: CASSVRNSGNTIYF; DNA: TGTGCCAGCAGTGTCAGAAACTCTGGAAACACCATATATTTT
V: TRBV30; size: .; D: .; J: TRBJ2-5; length: 11; CDR3: CAWSAGETQYF; DNA: TGTGCCTGGAGTGCAGGAGAGACCCAGTACTTC
V: TRBV5-4; size: .; D: .; J: TRBJ2-3; length: 15; CDR3: CASSPAGLSTDTQYF; DNA: TGTGCCAGCAGCCCTGCGGGACTTAGCACAGATACGCAGTATTTT
V: TRBV7-8; size: many; D: TRBD2; J: TRBJ2-4; length: 18; CDR3: CASSLGLAGVRGKNIQYF; DNA: TGTGCCAGCAGCTTGGGACTAGCGGGGGTCCGAGGCAAAAACATTCAGTACTTC
V: TRBV27; size: once; D: .; J: TRBJ2-1; length: 13; CDR3: CASSLWQNNEQFF; DNA: TGTGCCAGCAGTTTGTGGCAGAACAATGAGCAGTTCTTC
V: TRBV28; size: .; D: TRBD2; J: TRBJ2-7; length: 17; CDR3: CASSLLGRKRGWYEQYF; DNA: TGTGCCAGCAGTCTTCTAGGGCGAAAGCGGGGGTGGTACGAGCAGTACTTC